This T cell receptor beta chain was obtained from a study of cytomegalovirus exposure and HLA in healthy donors. Overall study: Across about 400 genotyped donors, approximately 81% landed in the Caucasian-associated ancestry cluster.

The donors, nominally healthy at sampling, likely had unrecorded immune exposures. V lost 1 base, J lost 7 bases, and 11 bases lay in between. This CDR3 is 15 amino acids long. In germline, CDR1 is SGHDN, CDR2 FVKESK. The PCR was carried out with 60 Vbeta primers and 13 Jbeta primers. Using immunoSEQ multiplex PCR, the repertoire was profiled, and TCRdb retains in-frame clones only, with some absent. Its listing shows 70,000 or so clones. Specimen: PBMCs. The clonotype comes from a man aged 40-49 years in good health and CMV-seronegative. The rearrangement uses TRBV14 and TRBJ1-6, with D possibly matching TRBD1 (5 bases). CDR3: CASSQVTGGNSPLHF. The CDR3 coding sequence is TGTGCCAGCAGCCAAGTAACGGGGGGGAATTCACCCCTCCACTTT.